The 28 T cell receptor beta chains listed next were all sequenced from one sample in a study of shared clonotypes between healthy human individuals. Here immunoSEQ multiplex PCR was the method, and the copy in TCRdb shows in-frame clones only, minus some. The top ten hold around 1.5% of the sample, which has roughly 1,100,000 clones, around 75% seen once. The sample consisted of memory CD4+ T cells sorted from blood. Documented subset: CD45RA-negative fraction. Every receptor here comes from a man between 18 and 35 years old in good health.

The chain combines TRBV29-1 with TRBJ2-3, with D perhaps assigned TRBD1 or TRBD2 (7 bases each). This CDR3 spans 15 amino acids. Germline V gene data show CDR1 as SQVTM and CDR2 as ANQGSEA. The ends were cut back, 6 bases at V and 0 bases at J, with 16 bases in the middle. The CDR3 sequence is CSVPGRGGSTDTQYF. The CDR3 DNA reads as TGCAGCGTGCCTGGCAGGGGGGGTAGCACAGATACGCAGTATTTT.

The chain recombines TRBV5-4 with TRBJ1-2, with 7 bases aligning to TRBD1. The CDR3 is 13 amino acids. J lost 4 bases, V lost 5 bases, and 5 bases had no gene match. Germline CDR1 and CDR2: SGHNT and YYREEE (reference sequence). The CDR3, as DNA: TGTGCCAGCAGTTCCGGGACAGCCTATGGCTACACCTTC. This translates into CASSSGTAYGYTF.

About this clone itself: The sample carries other DNA sequences with the same CDR3. The rearrangement joins TRBV29-1 to TRBJ2-5; TRBD1 might be the D (5 bases). The length of the CDR3 is 12 residues. V was cut by 4 bases and J by 1 base, with 7 bases left in between. CDR1 is SQVTM, CDR2 ANQGSEA, per germline. Here the CDR3 DNA reads TGCAGCGTTGCGACAGCCCAAGAGACCCAGTACTTC. Its translation is CSVATAQETQYF.

The genes are TRBV7-2 and TRBJ2-7, with no clear D. Per the germline V gene, CDR1 is SGHTA and CDR2 is FQGNSA. The CDR3 length is 13 residues. The germline V and J ends were trimmed by 0 bases and 7 bases, with 10 bases remaining between them. DNA of the CDR3: TGTGCCAGCAGCTTAGCTCCCGTAAGGGAGCAGTACTTC. This gives the protein CASSLAPVREQYF. The complete variable domain, with remaining parts taken from reference TRBV7-2 and TRBJ2-7, reads GAGVSQSPSNKVTEKGKDVELRCDPISGHTALYWYRQSLGQGLEFLIYFQGNSAPDKSGLPSDRFSAERTGGSVSTLTIQRTQQEDSAVYLCASSLAPVREQYFGPGTRLTVT.

The V gene is TRBV5-4, the J gene TRBJ2-4; D not certain. The CDR3 is 15 residues long. Trimming left V 0 bases short and J 0 bases short, with 7 bases between. CDR1 SGHNT and CDR2 YYREEE come from the germline V gene (reference sequence). CDR3 coding DNA: TGTGCCAGCAGCTTGGACGGATTAGCCAAAAACATTCAGTACTTC. It translates to CASSLDGLAKNIQYF.

Notes on this clone: A much larger clone differs by one base, so this may be a read error. The chain carries TRBV5-4 and TRBJ2-5; 11 bases are shared with TRBD2. Per the germline V gene, CDR1 is SGHNT and CDR2 is YYREEE (reference sequence). Trimming at V came to 1 base and at J to 1 base, leaving 0 bases not matched to a gene. The CDR3 is 15 amino acids. Here the CDR3 reads CASSLTSGGQETQYF. The CDR3, as DNA: TGTGCCAGCAGCTTGACTAGCGGGGGCCAAGAGACCCAGTACTTC. Based on the CDR3 plus reference TRBV5-4 and TRBJ2-5, the full variable domain is ETGVTQSPTHLIKTRGQQVTLRCSSQSGHNTVSWYQQALGQGPQFIFQYYREEENGRGNFPPRFSGLQFPNYSSELNVNALELDDSALYLCASSLTSGGQETQYFGPGTRLLVL.

As concerns this clone: The identical CDR3 is also encoded by other nucleotide sequences in the sample. The CDR3 loop reads CASSPTGDTDTQYF. The CDR3, as DNA: TGCGCCAGCAGTCCCACAGGGGACACAGATACGCAGTATTTT. The V and J genes are TRBV5-1 and TRBJ2-3; TRBD1 aligns across 7 bases. The junction had 5 bases not matched to a gene; V was cut back by 5 bases and J by 2 bases. Germline V gene data show CDR1 as SGHRS and CDR2 as YFSETQ. The CDR3 has 14 amino acids. The variable domain in full, with the rest retrieved from reference TRBV5-1 and TRBJ2-3, is KAGVTQTPRYLIKTRGQQVTLSCSPISGHRSVSWYQQTPGQGLQFLFEYFSETQRNKGNFPGRFSGRQFSNSRSEMNVSTLELGDSALYLCASSPTGDTDTQYFGPGTRLTVL.

A few counts support this clone. The sample carries other DNA sequences with the same CDR3. V gene TRBV5-1 combines with J gene TRBJ2-7, with no clear D. The CDR3 totals 11 residues. V lost 0 bases to trimming and J lost 3 bases, with 1 base between them. Germline values: CDR1 SGHRS, CDR2 YFSETQ. DNA of the CDR3: TGCGCCAGCAGCTTGGACTACGAGCAGTACTTC. Translation: CASSLDYEQYF.

The CDR3 reads CASSRQGWNTGELFF. CDR3 nucleotide sequence: TGTGCCAGCAGTAGACAGGGCTGGAACACCGGGGAGCTGTTTTTT. The chain carries TRBV7-2 and TRBJ2-2; 7 positions agree with TRBD1. Germline V gene sequence: CDR1 SGHTA, CDR2 FQGNSA. The J segment lost 1 base and the V segment lost 6 bases, leaving 5 bases of the junction unmatched. The CDR3 covers 15 residues.

CDR3 residues: CASSLGVDRKKLFF. DNA of the CDR3: TGTGCCAGCAGCTTAGGGGTCGATCGGAAAAAACTGTTTTTT. The rearrangement uses TRBV7-2 and TRBJ1-4; D gene unclear. V lost 1 base and J lost 9, with 12 bases in between. The CDR3 consists of 14 residues. CDR1 and CDR2 from the germline V gene are SGHTA and FQGNSA.

This chain connects TRBV7-2 to TRBJ1-1, with D perhaps matching TRBD1 (5 bases). CDR1 SGHTA and CDR2 FQGNSA come from the germline V gene. The CDR3 has 13 amino acids. The V end lost 7 bases, the J end lost 1 base, and 10 bases lay between the germline ends. This chain's CDR3 is CASTGQENTEAFF. The DNA for the CDR3 is TGTGCCAGCACCGGACAAGAGAACACTGAAGCTTTCTTT.

The rearrangement links TRBV11-2 to TRBJ1-2; 7 nucleotides align to TRBD1. The junction had 5 bases not matched to a gene; V was cut back by 0 bases and J by 4 bases. CDR1 is SGHAT, CDR2 FQNNGV, per germline. CDR3 length: 15 residues. Here the CDR3 DNA reads TGTGCCAGCAGCTTAGAGCCAGGGGGGGGCTATGGCTACACCTTC. Protein product: CASSLEPGGGYGYTF.

The chain has TRBV2 and TRBJ2-7; 7 nucleotides match TRBD2. The CDR3 has 13 residues. In germline, CDR1 is SNHLY, CDR2 FYNNEI. With 4 bases clipped from V and 6 bases from J, the junction kept 6 bases outside the gene matches. CDR3 loop: CASSGEGEGEQYF. The CDR3 coding sequence is TGTGCCAGCAGTGGGGAGGGTGAGGGCGAGCAGTACTTC.

This rearrangement joins TRBV21-1 to TRBJ1-4; the DNA was not used to check the table's D call, TRBD1. TRBV21-1 represents a pseudogene. There are 15 residues in the CDR3. The CDR3 DNA reads TGTGCCAGCAGCACAACCGGGACAGGGGATGAAAAACTGTTTTTT. Encoded protein: CASSTTGTGDEKLFF.

In regard to this clone: The sample has other DNA sequences that encode this CDR3 too. This chain joins TRBV5-4 and TRBJ2-7, with a possible D match to TRBD1 (5 bases). Germline V lookup: CDR1 SGHNT, CDR2 YYREEE (reference sequence). Trimming left V 0 bases short and J 3 bases short, with 7 bases between. The CDR3 runs to 13 residues. The CDR3 sequence: CASSLGTGYEQYF. In nucleotides, the CDR3 is TGTGCCAGCAGCTTGGGCACAGGCTACGAGCAGTACTTC. Together with reference TRBV5-4 and TRBJ2-7, the CDR3 gives the full variable domain: ETGVTQSPTHLIKTRGQQVTLRCSSQSGHNTVSWYQQALGQGPQFIFQYYREEENGRGNFPPRFSGLQFPNYSSELNVNALELDDSALYLCASSLGTGYEQYFGPGTRLTVT.

This rearrangement joins TRBV28 to TRBJ1-5, with D maybe TRBD1 (5 bases). The CDR3 length is 13 residues. Germline V gene data show CDR1 as MDHEN and CDR2 as SYDVKM. Trimming left V 9 bases short and J 5 bases short, with 14 bases between. The CDR3 region is CASIDSPDQPQHF. CDR3 bases: TGTGCCAGTATCGACAGCCCTGATCAGCCCCAGCATTTT.

The chain couples TRBV5-1 to TRBJ2-3, with 10 positions matching TRBD2. V was clipped by 4 bases and J by 2 bases; unmatched bases: 7. Germline loops: CDR1 SGHRS, CDR2 YFSETQ. There are 16 residues in the CDR3. For the CDR3, the DNA is TGCGCCAGCAGCCCTGGGACTAGCGATAACACAGATACGCAGTATTTT. Translating gives CASSPGTSDNTDTQYF. Complete variable domain (other parts from reference TRBV5-1 and TRBJ2-3): KAGVTQTPRYLIKTRGQQVTLSCSPISGHRSVSWYQQTPGQGLQFLFEYFSETQRNKGNFPGRFSGRQFSNSRSEMNVSTLELGDSALYLCASSPGTSDNTDTQYFGPGTRLTVL.

CDR3 coding DNA: TGCGCCAGCAGCTTAGGAGCGGGAGTGTTCTACGAGCAGTACTTC. Encoded protein: CASSLGAGVFYEQYF. The gene calls are TRBV5-1 and TRBJ2-7, with 8 bases matching TRBD2. Germline assignment: CDR1 SGHRS and CDR2 YFSETQ. J lost 3 bases, V lost 2 bases, and 7 bases had no gene match. This CDR3 is built from 15 residues.

The genes are TRBV5-1 and TRBJ2-2, with 9 nucleotides matching TRBD1. The V segment lost 4 bases and the J segment 5 bases; nucleotides outside the gene matches: 6. The CDR3 sequence is 15 residues long. Germline V gene data show CDR1 as SGHRS and CDR2 as YFSETQ. CDR3 amino acids: CASSTGTGWTGELFF. The DNA for the CDR3 is TGCGCCAGCAGCACCGGGACAGGGTGGACCGGGGAGCTGTTTTTT.

The chain links TRBV6-1 to TRBJ2-5, with D tentatively TRBD1 or TRBD2 (7 bases each). V gave up 1 base and J gave up 2 bases, with 20 bases separating them. Germline assignment: CDR1 MNHNS and CDR2 SASEGT. The CDR3 is 18 residues long. The CDR3 nucleotides are TGTGCCAGCAGTGAAGAGGGGGCTAGCGGCTATACTCAAGAGACCCAGTACTTC. Protein sequence: CASSEEGASGYTQETQYF.

The CDR3 here is CASRGRNEWNTEAFF. The CDR3 DNA sequence: TGTGCCAGCAGAGGTAGAAATGAGTGGAACACTGAAGCTTTCTTT. The V call is TRBV25-1, the J call TRBJ1-1; no definite D call. Trimming left V 6 bases short and J 1 base short, with 15 bases between. The CDR3 spans 15 residues. Germline values: CDR1 MGHDK, CDR2 SYGVNS. The full variable domain, with the rest looked up from reference TRBV25-1 and TRBJ1-1, is EADIYQTPRYLVIGTGKKITLECSQTMGHDKMYWYQQDPGMELHLIHYSYGVNSTEKGDLSSESTVSRIRTEHFPLTLESARPSHTSQYLCASRGRNEWNTEAFFGQGTRLTVV.

CDR3 in amino acids: CASSLDWARVGYTGELFF. CDR3 nucleotides: TGTGCCAGCAGCTTAGATTGGGCCAGGGTAGGATACACCGGGGAGCTGTTTTTT. The chain combines TRBV11-3 with TRBJ2-2; a weak D match, TRBD1 (5 bases). Trimming cost V 0 bases and J 3 bases, with 17 bases left between them. The CDR3 has 18 amino acids. Germline values: CDR1 SGHNT, CDR2 YENEEA.

This chain connects TRBV5-6 to TRBJ2-5; tentatively, D is TRBD2 (6 bases). The CDR3 is made up of 14 amino acids. Germline values: CDR1 SGHDT, CDR2 YYEEEE. V was pared by 4 bases and J by 5 bases, with 15 bases between. The CDR3 reads CASSPGRPGETQYF. The CDR3 DNA follows: TGTGCCAGCAGCCCGGGGAGGCCGGGCGAGACCCAGTACTTC.

Concerning this clone itself: This likely stems from a read error, as it lies one base from a far larger clone. Other nucleotide sequences from this sample produce the same CDR3. V gene TRBV7-2 combines with J gene TRBJ2-2, with D tentatively TRBD2 (6 bases). This CDR3 has 15 amino acids. The ends were cut back, 1 base at V and 1 base at J, with 7 bases in the middle. Germline loops: CDR1 SGHTA, CDR2 FQGNSA. The CDR3 nucleotides are TGTGCCAGCAGCTTAGAGGGAGGGAACACCGGGGAGCTGTTTTTT. This gives the protein CASSLEGGNTGELFF.

The CDR3 loop reads CASSVAGSSSEAFF. CDR3 DNA sequence: TGTGCCAGCAGCGTAGCTGGGAGCAGCTCTGAAGCTTTCTTT. The rearrangement uses TRBV9 and TRBJ1-1; D remains ambiguous. This CDR3 comprises 14 residues. The germline V gene encodes CDR1 SGDLS and CDR2 YYNGEE. V lost 0 bases and J lost 6, with 12 bases in between.

This clone was detected only a few times. The V gene is TRBV28, the J gene TRBJ1-6, with TRBD1 identical over 7 bases. The trim removed 3 bases at V and 7 bases at J, leaving 6 bases unmatched. CDR1 and CDR2 (germline): MDHEN, SYDVKM. The CDR3 consists of 15 residues. In nucleotides, the CDR3 is TGTGCCAGCAGTTTGACAGGGATTCTCAATTCACCCCTCCACTTT. Protein product: CASSLTGILNSPLHF. Variable domain in full (rest from reference TRBV28 and TRBJ1-6): DVKVTQSSRYLVKRTGEKVFLECVQDMDHENMFWYRQDPGLGLRLIYFSYDVKMKEKGDIPEGYSVSREKKERFSLILESASTNQTSMYLCASSLTGILNSPLHFGNGTRLTVT.

This clone has just a few counts. The chain combines TRBV19 with TRBJ2-3; 7 bases line up with TRBD2. Germline lookup yields CDR1 LNHDA and CDR2 SQIVND (reference sequence). V lost 2 bases to trimming and J lost 0 bases; unmatched junction nucleotides: 5. The CDR3 totals 16 residues. CDR3 DNA sequence: TGTGCCAGTAGTATACGCCCCGGGGGGAGCACAGATACGCAGTATTTT. Protein sequence: CASSIRPGGSTDTQYF.

The CDR3 DNA follows: TGTGCCAGCAGTCCAATGGGCCGATCCCGGTTAACGAACACCGGGGAGCTGTTTTTT. Translating gives CASSPMGRSRLTNTGELFF. V usage is TRBV7-9 and J usage is TRBJ2-2, with D hard to call. V lost 6 bases and J lost 0, with 23 bases in between. This CDR3 comprises 19 residues. Germline CDR1 and CDR2: SEHNR and FQNEAQ (reference sequence).